What follows is one T cell receptor beta chain and its context. Its antigen is unknown. Treatment denoted: oral pan-JAK inhibitor, 5-10 mg twice daily. PBMCs provided sorted CD4+ and CD8+ T cells. The entry originates in a study of CD8+ T cells in alopecia areata. The study's findings and limits: Just one nonresponder means the tie between baseline CD8+ expansion and response stays uncertain.

Extraction and reverse transcription of RNA yielded cDNA as the sequencing template. Clones were read by immunoSEQ multiplex PCR, and TCRdb kept only the in-frame ones, dropping some. The data contain 150,000 to 200,000 clones, roughly 60% of them singletons. The CDR3 extends over 17 amino acids. The J segment lost 0 bases and the V segment lost 5 bases, leaving 7 bases of the junction unmatched. In germline, CDR1 is SGHTA, CDR2 FQGNSA. The specimen was CD4+ T cells sorted from blood, collected at week 24, from a patient treated with tofacitinib. The sequence came from a human donor with alopecia areata. This sequence joins TRBV7-2 and TRBJ2-6; 7 bases fit TRBD2. CDR3: CASSPLAAFSGANVLTF. In DNA form, the CDR3 reads TGTGCCAGCAGCCCTCTAGCGGCTTTCTCTGGGGCCAACGTCCTGACTTTC.